The source of this TCR beta chain is a study of radiotherapy plus CTLA-4 blockade in lung cancer. The data were produced by immunoSEQ multiplex PCR, yet TCRdb's version contains in-frame clones alone and is incomplete. The sample has approximately 95,000 clones; 82% are singletons. V lost 4 bases and J lost 3; bases outside the gene matches: 9. CDR3 length: 17 amino acids. Germline CDR1 SGHRS, CDR2 YFSETQ. This clone was seen only once. This receptor was identified in a human donor with non-small cell lung cancer who had a partial response to radiotherapy plus ipilimumab. The material was peripheral blood, obtained from a patient treated with radiotherapy plus ipilimumab. V usage is TRBV5-1 and J usage is TRBJ2-3; 12 bases align to TRBD2. The CDR3 region has the DNA TGCGCCAGCAGCCCGGAGACTAGCGGGAGTTTGACAGATACGCAGTATTTT. Its protein is CASSPETSGSLTDTQYF. Full variable domain (missing parts from reference TRBV5-1 and TRBJ2-3): KAGVTQTPRYLIKTRGQQVTLSCSPISGHRSVSWYQQTPGQGLQFLFEYFSETQRNKGNFPGRFSGRQFSNSRSEMNVSTLELGDSALYLCASSPETSGSLTDTQYFGPGTRLTVL.